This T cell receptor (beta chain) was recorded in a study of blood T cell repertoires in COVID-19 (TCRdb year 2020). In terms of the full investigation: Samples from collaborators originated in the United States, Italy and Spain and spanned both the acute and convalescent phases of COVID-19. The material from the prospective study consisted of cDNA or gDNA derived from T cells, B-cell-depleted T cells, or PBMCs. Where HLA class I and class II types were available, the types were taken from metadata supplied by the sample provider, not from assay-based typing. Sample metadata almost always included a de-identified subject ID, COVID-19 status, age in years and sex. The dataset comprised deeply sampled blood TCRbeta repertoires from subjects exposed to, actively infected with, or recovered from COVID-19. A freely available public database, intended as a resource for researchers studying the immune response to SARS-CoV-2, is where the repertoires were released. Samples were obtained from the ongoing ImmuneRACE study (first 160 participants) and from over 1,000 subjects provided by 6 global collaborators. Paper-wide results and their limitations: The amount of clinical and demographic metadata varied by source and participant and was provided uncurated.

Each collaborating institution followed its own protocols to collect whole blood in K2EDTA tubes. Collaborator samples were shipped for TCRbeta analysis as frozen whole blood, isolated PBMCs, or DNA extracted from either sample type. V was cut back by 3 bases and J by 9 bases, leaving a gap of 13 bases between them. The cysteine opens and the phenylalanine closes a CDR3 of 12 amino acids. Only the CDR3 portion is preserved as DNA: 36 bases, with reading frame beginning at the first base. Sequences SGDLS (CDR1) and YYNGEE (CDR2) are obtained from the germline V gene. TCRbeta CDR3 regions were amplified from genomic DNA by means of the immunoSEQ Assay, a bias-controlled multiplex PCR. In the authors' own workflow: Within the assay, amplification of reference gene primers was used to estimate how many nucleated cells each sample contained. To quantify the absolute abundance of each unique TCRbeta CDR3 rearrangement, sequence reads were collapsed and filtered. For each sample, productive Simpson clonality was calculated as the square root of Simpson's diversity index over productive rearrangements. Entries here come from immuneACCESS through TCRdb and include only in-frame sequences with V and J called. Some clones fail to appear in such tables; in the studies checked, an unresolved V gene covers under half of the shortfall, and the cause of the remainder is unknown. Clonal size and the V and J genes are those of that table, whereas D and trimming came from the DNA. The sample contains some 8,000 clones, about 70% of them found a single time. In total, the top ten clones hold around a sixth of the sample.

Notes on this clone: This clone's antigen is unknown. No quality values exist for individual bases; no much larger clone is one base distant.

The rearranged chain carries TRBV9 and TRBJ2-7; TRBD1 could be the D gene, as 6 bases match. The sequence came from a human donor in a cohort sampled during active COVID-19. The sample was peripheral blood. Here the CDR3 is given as CASSGQGSVQYF. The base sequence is TGTGCCAGCAGCGGCCAGGGGTCGGTGCAGTACTTC.